What follows are 15 T cell receptor beta chains derived from one specimen sequenced in a study of response to subunit inactivated influenza vaccine. MiXCR, applied by TCRdb to the RT-PCR reads, yields one record per CDR3 protein. The sample shows about 700,000 distinct CDR3 sequences, approximately 15% of them seen only once. This specimen was PBMCs from blood, taken around two weeks before vaccination. The receptors originated from a man aged 45-65 years who received an inactivated influenza vaccine.

This clonotype appeared a few times. The chain carries TRBV5-1 and TRBJ2-3; 7 bases agree with TRBD2. This CDR3 contains 14 residues. Germline CDR1 is SGHRS and CDR2 is YFSETQ. V gave up 3 bases and J gave up 3 bases; unmatched junction bases: 4. CDR3 sequence (DNA): TGCGCCAGCAGCTCTAGGACTAGTACAGATACGCAGTATTTT. Translation: CASSSRTSTDTQYF.

This clonotype showed up just a few times. V usage is TRBV20-1 and J usage is TRBJ2-5; possible D gene TRBD2, 5 bases. The V gene's germline CDR1 is DFQATT and CDR2 SNEGSKA (reference sequence). The V and J ends lost 5 bases and 4 bases respectively, with 14 bases between them. The length of the CDR3 is 13 residues. CDR3 DNA sequence: TGCAGTGCTCGAGCGGATAGAGGAGAGACCCAGTACTTC. Protein product: CSARADRGETQYF.

The chain carries TRBV21-1 and TRBJ1-1; the DNA was not used to check the table's D call, TRBD1. TRBV21-1 is a known pseudogene. The CDR3 covers 8 residues. CDR3 in amino acids: CALTGGSF. The DNA for the CDR3 is TGTGCCCTGACAGGGGGCAGCTTT.

The table lists this clonotype with a few counts. The chain carries TRBV5-1 and TRBJ2-3, with D perhaps assigned TRBD1 or TRBD2 (6 bases each). The germline V gene encodes CDR1 SGHRS and CDR2 YFSETQ. Trimming took 3 bases from V and 5 from J, leaving 16 bases between them. This CDR3 contains 15 residues. The CDR3 loop is CASSSDGKGGDTQYF. The DNA of the CDR3 is TGCGCCAGCAGCTCCGACGGCAAGGGGGGAGATACGCAGTATTTT. The full variable domain, with the rest looked up from reference TRBV5-1 and TRBJ2-3, is KAGVTQTPRYLIKTRGQQVTLSCSPISGHRSVSWYQQTPGQGLQFLFEYFSETQRNKGNFPGRFSGRQFSNSRSEMNVSTLELGDSALYLCASSSDGKGGDTQYFGPGTRLTVL.

The chain has TRBV5-1 and TRBJ2-7, with D maybe TRBD2 (6 bases). The CDR3 is 15 residues long. Germline V gene data show CDR1 as SGHRS and CDR2 as YFSETQ. V lost 3 bases and J 0 bases, leaving 13 bases between the germline ends. In nucleotides, the CDR3 is TGCGCCAGCAGCTGGGGGGACGGGAGCTCCTACGAGCAGTACTTC. Amino acids: CASSWGDGSSYEQYF.

This chain links TRBV5-6 with TRBJ1-2, with D tentatively TRBD1 (5 bases). Germline V gene lookup returns CDR1 SGHDT and CDR2 YYEEEE. The CDR3 is made up of 14 amino acids. Trimming cost V 5 bases and J 3 bases, with 14 bases left between them. CDR3 sequence reads: CASSFPQGDYGYTF. Written as DNA, the CDR3 is TGTGCCAGCAGTTTCCCGCAGGGAGACTATGGCTACACCTTC.

The chain links TRBV19 to TRBJ1-3, with TRBD1 identical over 7 bases. This CDR3 has 16 residues. With 5 bases clipped from V and 0 bases from J, the junction kept 7 bases outside the gene matches. Per the germline V gene, CDR1 is LNHDA and CDR2 is SQIVND (reference sequence). CDR3 loop: CASSPPGQFSGNTIYF. CDR3 bases: TGTGCCAGTAGTCCGCCGGGACAGTTCTCTGGAAACACCATATATTTT.

The sample holds a few counts of this clonotype. The V and J genes are TRBV12-3 or TRBV12-4 and TRBJ2-2; D is uncertain. The germline V and J ends were trimmed by 6 bases and 7 bases, with 12 bases remaining between them. CDR3 size: 13 residues. The CDR3 here is CASRLSVGGELFF. CDR3 nucleotide sequence: TGTGCCAGCAGATTATCGGTCGGCGGGGAGCTGTTTTTT.

This clonotype was counted only a few times. The chain employs TRBV29-1 and TRBJ2-1, with 7 bases aligning to TRBD2. The germline CDR1 and CDR2 sequences are SQVTM and ANQGSEA. V gave up 3 bases and J gave up 0 bases; unmatched junction bases: 2. This CDR3 contains 14 residues. In DNA form, the CDR3 reads TGCAGCGTTGACTCGGGGGGCTCCTACAATGAGCAGTTCTTC. It specifies CSVDSGGSYNEQFF.

This clonotype has a handful of counts. This chain joins TRBV6-4 and TRBJ2-1; 7 nucleotides match TRBD2. CDR1 is MRHNA, CDR2 SNTAGT, per germline. V was pared by 2 bases and J by 7 bases, with 8 bases of the junction left unmatched. The CDR3 is 15 amino acids. CDR3 in amino acids: CASSDVAGVGNEQFF. CDR3 bases: TGTGCCAGCAGTGACGTTGCGGGAGTAGGGAATGAGCAGTTCTTC.

This clonotype was counted between two and nine times. The J gene is TRBJ1-4, the V gene TRBV27; TRBD1 is a possible D gene (6 bases). Germline CDR1 and CDR2: MNHEY and SMNVEV (reference sequence). V lost 2 bases, J lost 0 bases, and 13 bases lay in between. The CDR3 runs to 17 residues. CDR3 sequence (DNA): TGTGCCAGCAGTTTAAGGGGGACTCTCGCAACTAATGAAAAACTGTTTTTT. Its protein is CASSLRGTLATNEKLFF. The full variable domain, with the rest looked up from reference TRBV27 and TRBJ1-4, is EAQVTQNPRYLITVTGKKLTVTCSQNMNHEYMSWYRQDPGLGLRQIYYSMNVEVTDKGDVPEGYKVSRKEKRNFPLILESPSPNQTSLYFCASSLRGTLATNEKLFFGSGTQLSVL.

The chain couples TRBV6-2 or TRBV6-3 to TRBJ2-5, with 7 bases fitting TRBD2. With 5 bases clipped from V and 5 bases from J, the junction kept 5 bases outside the gene matches. This CDR3 is built from 13 residues. Germline assignment: CDR1 MNHEY and CDR2 SVGEGT. CDR3: CASSPGGWETQYF. The CDR3 DNA reads TGTGCCAGCAGTCCCGGGGGGTGGGAGACCCAGTACTTC.

The rearrangement joins TRBV20-1 to TRBJ2-3, with 8 bases that match TRBD2. The CDR3 consists of 14 residues. V lost 5 bases, J lost 3 bases, and 7 bases stayed unmatched. Germline-derived CDR1 and CDR2 are DFQATT and SNEGSKA (reference sequence). CDR3 loop: CSAPREGRTDTQYF. DNA of the CDR3: TGCAGTGCTCCTCGGGAGGGCAGGACAGATACGCAGTATTTT.

The genes are TRBV2 and TRBJ1-5; D perhaps matches TRBD1 (6 bases). Germline values: CDR1 SNHLY, CDR2 FYNNEI. The CDR3 length is 15 residues. With 5 bases removed from V and 3 bases from J, the gap between germline ends came to 14 bases. The CDR3 region is CASSSRQAPNQPQHF. The CDR3 DNA is TGTGCCAGCAGTTCTCGACAGGCCCCCAATCAGCCCCAGCATTTT.

The rearrangement uses TRBV10-1 and TRBJ2-7; 8 positions agree with TRBD1. Per germline, CDR1 WNHNN and CDR2 SYGVQD (reference sequence). The CDR3 totals 13 residues. Trimming at V came to 8 bases and at J to 2 bases, leaving 5 bases not matched to a gene. CDR3 nucleotides: TGCGCCAGCGGGGGACAGGAGACCTACGAGCAGTACTTC. Protein product: CASGGQETYEQYF.